What follows are 18 T cell receptor beta chains derived from one specimen sequenced in a study of T cell responses to AZD1222 COVID-19 vaccine. TCRdb keeps only in-frame clones here, not all; method: immunoSEQ multiplex PCR. The sample has tens of thousands of clones; around 90% are singletons. The sequences come from peripheral blood, collected on day 0 of MenACWY control vaccination. All receptors come from an adult in good health.

For the CDR3, the DNA is TGTGCCAGCTCACCTCGGGCAGGGACCTATGGCTACACCTTC. This translates into CASSPRAGTYGYTF. This chain connects TRBV18 to TRBJ1-2, with D tentatively TRBD1 (5 bases). From germline, CDR1 is KGHSH and CDR2 LQKENI. Deletions cut 3 bases from V and 4 bases from J, with 12 bases between. The CDR3 runs 14 residues.

The chain combines TRBV5-6 with TRBJ2-2, with 7 nucleotides matching TRBD2. The junction had 6 bases not matched to a gene; V was cut back by 0 bases and J by 4 bases. The CDR3 sequence is 16 residues long. Germline CDR1 is SGHDT and CDR2 is YYEEEE. The CDR3 here is CASSLALRESTGELFF. Written as DNA, the CDR3 is TGTGCCAGCAGCTTGGCTCTGCGGGAGTCCACCGGGGAGCTGTTTTTT.

The V and J genes are TRBV6-6 and TRBJ2-7; D assignment may be TRBD1 or TRBD2 (5 bases each). Trimming removed 6 bases from V and 6 bases from J, with 21 bases in between. Per the germline V gene, CDR1 is MNHNY and CDR2 is SVGAGI (reference sequence). CDR3 length: 15 amino acids. CDR3 amino acids: CASSSKGDPPGEQYF. CDR3 DNA: TGTGCCAGCAGCTCAAAAGGGGACCCCCCAGGCGAGCAGTACTTC.

V gene TRBV30 combines with J gene TRBJ2-2; D remains ambiguous. CDR1 is GTSNPN, CDR2 SVGIG, per germline (reference sequence). Trimming removed 3 bases at V and 1 base at J, with 6 bases between. The CDR3 runs to 13 residues. CDR3 DNA sequence: TGTGCCTGGAGAAAAGGGAACACCGGGGAGCTGTTTTTT. Encoded protein: CAWRKGNTGELFF.

This clone was observed a single time. J is TRBJ1-4 and V is TRBV3-1 (or the pseudogene TRBV3-2); D might be TRBD1 (5 bases). V shed 3 bases and J shed 12 bases, with 14 bases lying between them. Germline V CDR1 and CDR2: LGHDT, YNNKEL (reference sequence). This CDR3 has 13 amino acids. The CDR3 DNA reads TGTGCCAGCAGCCAGCTGATCCGGGACGAACTGTTTTTT. It codes for CASSQLIRDELFF.

V gene TRBV4-1 combines with J gene TRBJ1-1; D remains unclear. The germline V gene encodes CDR1 MGHRA and CDR2 YSYEKL. The CDR3 runs 18 residues. Between the trimmed V and J ends, which lost 6 bases and 0 bases, there was a span of 23 bases. The CDR3 DNA reads TGCGCCAGCAGACCCGGGGTGTGGACCCGAACCTTGAACACTGAAGCTTTCTTT. This translates into CASRPGVWTRTLNTEAFF.

The rearrangement links TRBV25-1 to TRBJ2-7; D is uncertain. The CDR3 consists of 11 residues. The V gene's germline CDR1 is MGHDK and CDR2 SYGVNS. V lost 5 bases and J lost 3, with 5 bases in between. The CDR3 protein is CASSNGYEQYF. The CDR3 coding sequence is TGTGCCAGCAGTAACGGCTACGAGCAGTACTTC.

This chain links TRBV10-3 with TRBJ2-7; no clear D. Germline assignment: CDR1 ENHRY and CDR2 SYGVKD. V dropped 6 bases and J dropped 2 bases, with 11 bases sitting between them. CDR3 size: 13 residues. CDR3 sequence (DNA): TGTGCCATCAGCGTGCAACCAGCCTACGAGCAGTACTTC. Its protein is CAISVQPAYEQYF.

The rearrangement uses TRBV28 and TRBJ1-2; 7 bases agree with TRBD1. This CDR3 comprises 16 residues. CDR1 and CDR2 from the germline V gene are MDHEN and SYDVKM. The V and J ends lost 2 bases and 3 bases, in that order; junction bases with no gene match: 9. The chain's CDR3 is CASSLLNRGMDYGYTF. CDR3 nucleotide sequence: TGTGCCAGCAGTTTACTCAACAGGGGTATGGACTATGGCTACACCTTC.

This chain joins TRBV3-1 (or the pseudogene TRBV3-2) and TRBJ1-2, with 9 bases lining up with TRBD1. Germline V lookup: CDR1 LGHDT, CDR2 YNNKEL (reference sequence). The ends lost 5 bases at V and 12 bases at J; junction bases unmatched: 4. The CDR3 length is 11 residues. CDR3 bases: TGTGCCAGCAGCTCGGGACAGGGTGACACCTTC. Translated, it gives CASSSGQGDTF.

The CDR3 spells CASSLNYGGFYGYTF. The DNA of the CDR3 is TGTGCCAGCAGCCTCAATTACGGGGGGTTTTATGGCTACACCTTC. The rearrangement links TRBV5-4 to TRBJ1-2; possible D gene TRBD1, 5 bases. CDR1 is SGHNT and CDR2 is YYREEE in the germline V gene (reference sequence). The CDR3 has 15 residues. With 4 bases removed from V and 5 bases from J, the gap between germline ends came to 18 bases.

The chain recombines TRBV29-1 with TRBJ2-3; 13 bases align to TRBD2. CDR1 and CDR2 from the germline V gene are SQVTM and ANQGSEA. The CDR3 sequence is 21 residues long. Trimming removed 1 base from V and 8 bases from J; junction bases left unmatched: 24. CDR3 residues: CSVEAISTARGLAGLMVTQYF. The CDR3 nucleotides are TGCAGCGTTGAAGCGATATCGACAGCGCGGGGACTAGCGGGATTAATGGTTACGCAGTATTTT.

The chain joins TRBV28 to TRBJ2-1; D tentatively reads TRBD1 or TRBD2 (5 bases each). Trimming cost V 3 bases and J 0 bases, with 9 bases left between them. Per germline, CDR1 MDHEN and CDR2 SYDVKM. This CDR3 comprises 15 residues. CDR3: CASSFTGHSYNEQFF. The CDR3 nucleotides read TGTGCCAGCAGTTTCACGGGGCACTCCTACAATGAGCAGTTCTTC.

This clone has just one count. This chain links TRBV6-5 with TRBJ1-1; possibly TRBD1 for D (5 bases). V lost 5 bases to trimming and J lost 1 base, with 11 bases between them. The CDR3 length is 14 residues. The germline V gene has CDR1 MNHEY and CDR2 SVGAGI. CDR3 coding DNA: TGTGCCAGCAGTCTTACCACAGGGAACACTGAAGCTTTCTTT. Amino acids: CASSLTTGNTEAFF.

V gene TRBV30 combines with J gene TRBJ1-2; unclear D gene. Trimming pared 0 bases from V and 5 bases from J, leaving 10 bases between. CDR1 is GTSNPN and CDR2 is SVGIG in the germline V gene (reference sequence). CDR3 length equals 13 residues. The CDR3 sequence: CAWSVDSSYGYTF. For the CDR3, the DNA is TGTGCCTGGAGTGTAGATAGCTCTTATGGCTACACCTTC.

This clone was detected only a few times. The chain carries TRBV9 and TRBJ1-5, with a tentative D call TRBD1 (6 bases). The CDR3 totals 15 residues. Trimming took off 0 bases at V and 6 bases at J, with 13 bases between the two ends. Germline-derived CDR1 and CDR2 are SGDLS and YYNGEE. The CDR3 sequence: CASSVGGGKGQPQHF. DNA for the CDR3: TGTGCCAGCAGCGTAGGAGGGGGGAAAGGTCAGCCCCAGCATTTT.

The CDR3: CASSLAGDAGEQYF. In DNA form, the CDR3 reads TGTGCCAGCAGCTTGGCTGGGGACGCAGGCGAGCAGTACTTC. The chain couples TRBV5-4 to TRBJ2-7; TRBD1 or TRBD2 may be the D gene (5 bases each). V lost 0 bases, J lost 6 bases, and 13 bases lay in between. This CDR3 region has 14 residues. Germline V gives CDR1 SGHNT, CDR2 YYREEE (reference sequence).

The V call is TRBV9, the J call TRBJ1-2, with D perhaps TRBD1 (5 bases). Germline values: CDR1 SGDLS, CDR2 YYNGEE. V shed 0 bases and J shed 7 bases, with 19 bases lying between them. The CDR3 is 16 amino acids. The CDR3 reads CASSVEGQGGKGGYTF. In DNA, the CDR3 is TGTGCCAGCAGCGTAGAGGGGCAGGGCGGAAAGGGTGGCTACACCTTC. Full variable domain (missing parts from reference TRBV9 and TRBJ1-2): DSGVTQTPKHLITATGQRVTLRCSPRSGDLSVYWYQQSLDQGLQFLIQYYNGEERAKGNILERFSAQQFPDLHSELNLSSLELGDSALYFCASSVEGQGGKGGYTFGSGTRLTVV.